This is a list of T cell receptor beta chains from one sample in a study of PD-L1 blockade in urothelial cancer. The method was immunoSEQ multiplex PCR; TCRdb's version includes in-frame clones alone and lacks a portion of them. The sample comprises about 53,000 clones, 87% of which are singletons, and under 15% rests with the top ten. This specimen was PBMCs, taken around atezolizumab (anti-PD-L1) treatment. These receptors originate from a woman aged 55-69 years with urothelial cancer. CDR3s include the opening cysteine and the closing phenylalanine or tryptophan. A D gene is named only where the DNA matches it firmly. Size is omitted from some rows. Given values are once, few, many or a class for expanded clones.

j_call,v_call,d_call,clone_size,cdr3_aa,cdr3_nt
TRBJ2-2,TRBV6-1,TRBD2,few,CASSEYWGSGRKTGELFF,TGTGCCAGCAGTGAATATTGGGGCAGCGGGAGAAAGACCGGGGAGCTGTTTTTT
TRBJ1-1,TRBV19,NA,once,CASSSLREREAFF,TGTGCCAGTAGTAGCCTCCGGGAAAGAGAAGCTTTCTTT
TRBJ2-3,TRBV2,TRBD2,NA,CASSALAGGGADTQYF,TGTGCCAGCAGTGCGTTAGCGGGAGGGGGGGCGGATACGCAGTATTTT
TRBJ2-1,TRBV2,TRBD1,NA,CASSEMGGTGDSNEQFF,TGTGCCAGCAGTGAAATGGGTGGGACAGGGGACAGCAATGAGCAGTTCTTC
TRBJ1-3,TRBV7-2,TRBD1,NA,CASSVQGAGNTIYF,TGTGCCAGCAGCGTACAGGGGGCTGGAAACACCATATATTTT
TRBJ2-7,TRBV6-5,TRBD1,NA,CASSLDQGAYEQYF,TGTGCCAGCAGTTTGGATCAGGGGGCCTACGAGCAGTACTTC
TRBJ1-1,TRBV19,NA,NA,CASSIDLEGTLNTEAFF,TGTGCCAGTAGTATAGATCTTGAGGGGACATTAAACACTGAAGCTTTCTTT
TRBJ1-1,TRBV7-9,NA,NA,CASSFLTEEAFF,TGTGCCAGCAGCTTTCTGACAGAGGAGGCTTTCTTT
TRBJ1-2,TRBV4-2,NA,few,CASSQVGLQGSGGYTF,TGTGCCAGCAGCCAAGTGGGCCTACAGGGAAGCGGTGGCTACACCTTC
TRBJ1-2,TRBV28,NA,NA,CASSQTDLGGGYTF,TGTGCCAGCAGTCAAACGGACCTGGGGGGGGGCTACACCTTC
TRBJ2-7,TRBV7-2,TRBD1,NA,CASSYPGRDRRSYEQYF,TGTGCCAGCAGCTACCCCGGGCGGGACAGGCGTTCCTACGAGCAGTACTTC
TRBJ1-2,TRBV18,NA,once,CASSPRPGAGRGYTF,TGTGCCAGCTCACCACGTCCAGGGGCGGGTAGGGGCTACACCTTC
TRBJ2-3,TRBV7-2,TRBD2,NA,CASSFSLAGRGDTQYF,TGTGCCAGCAGCTTCTCCCTAGCGGGGCGAGGAGATACGCAGTATTTT
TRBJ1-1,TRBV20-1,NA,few,CTFTYNTEAFF,TGCACCTTCACTTATAACACTGAAGCTTTCTTT
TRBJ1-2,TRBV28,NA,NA,CASASGDGYGYTF,TGTGCCAGCGCCTCAGGGGACGGCTATGGCTACACCTTC
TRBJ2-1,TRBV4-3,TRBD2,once,CASSQEGGLANEQFF,TGCGCCAGCAGCCAAGAAGGAGGACTAGCTAATGAGCAGTTCTTC
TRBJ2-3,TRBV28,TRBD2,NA,CASSGLSTSGRGSDTQYF,TGTGCCAGCAGTGGACTATCGACTAGCGGGAGGGGCTCAGATACGCAGTATTTT
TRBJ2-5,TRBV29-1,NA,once,CSVEGVGHGRKKTQYF,TGCAGCGTTGAGGGGGTCGGACATGGGAGGAAAAAGACCCAGTACTTC
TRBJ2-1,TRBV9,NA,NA,CASSEEDFFSYNEQFF,TGTGCCAGCAGCGAAGAGGACTTCTTCTCCTACAATGAGCAGTTCTTC
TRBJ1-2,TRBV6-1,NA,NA,CASSETIRQPWGYTF,TGTGCCAGCAGTGAAACGATAAGACAGCCTTGGGGCTACACCTTC
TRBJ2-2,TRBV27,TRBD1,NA,CASSRTGFTGELFF,TGTGCCAGCAGTCGGACAGGGTTCACCGGGGAGCTGTTTTTT
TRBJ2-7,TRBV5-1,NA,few,CASTDYGFLGEQYF,TGCGCCAGCACCGATTACGGGTTCCTAGGCGAGCAGTACTTC
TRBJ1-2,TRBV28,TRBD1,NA,CASSTPGTGDWGYTF,TGTGCCAGCAGTACCCCCGGGACAGGGGATTGGGGCTACACCTTC
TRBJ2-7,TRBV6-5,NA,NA,CASRYMGGLSYEQYF,TGTGCCAGCAGGTACATGGGGGGACTCTCCTACGAGCAGTACTTC
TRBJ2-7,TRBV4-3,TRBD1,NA,CASSQDPGTVYEQYF,TGCGCCAGCAGCCAAGATCCCGGGACAGTCTACGAGCAGTACTTC
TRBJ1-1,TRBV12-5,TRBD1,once,CASGTGQGAGTEAFF,TGTGCTAGTGGTACAGGACAGGGCGCAGGCACTGAAGCTTTCTTT
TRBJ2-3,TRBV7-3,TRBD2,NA,CASSSGGLESDTQYF,TGTGCCAGCAGCTCTGGGGGACTAGAGTCAGATACGCAGTATTTT
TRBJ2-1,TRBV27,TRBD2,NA,CASTTRGYNEQFF,TGTGCCAGCACCACGCGGGGGTACAATGAGCAGTTCTTC
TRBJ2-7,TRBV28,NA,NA,CASSSGPGVYYEQYF,TGTGCCAGCAGTTCGGGTCCTGGCGTATACTACGAGCAGTACTTC
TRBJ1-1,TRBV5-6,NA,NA,CASSLAQGSGEAFF,TGTGCCAGCAGCTTGGCACAGGGCTCGGGAGAAGCTTTCTTT
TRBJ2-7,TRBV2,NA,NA,CASSRDRGSGRSYEQYF,TGTGCCAGCAGTCGGGACAGGGGAAGCGGGAGGTCCTACGAGCAGTACTTC
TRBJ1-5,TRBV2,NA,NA,CASSGTTMSNQPQHF,TGTGCCAGCAGTGGGACAACGATGAGCAATCAGCCCCAGCATTTT
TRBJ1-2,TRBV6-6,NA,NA,CASSYAQGNYGYTF,TGTGCCAGCAGTTACGCTCAGGGGAACTATGGCTACACCTTC
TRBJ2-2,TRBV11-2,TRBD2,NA,CASSQGLPGGELFF,TGTGCCAGCAGCCAGGGACTACCTGGCGGGGAGCTGTTTTTT
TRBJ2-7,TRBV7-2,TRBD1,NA,CASSPGRDRQASVWEQYF,TGTGCCAGCAGCCCCGGTAGGGACAGACAAGCTTCTGTGTGGGAGCAGTACTTC
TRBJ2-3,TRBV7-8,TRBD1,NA,CASSPQGLTDTQYF,TGTGCCAGCAGCCCACAGGGGCTGACAGATACGCAGTATTTT
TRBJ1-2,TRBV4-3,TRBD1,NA,CASSQDLTRQGLVGYTF,TGCGCCAGCAGCCAAGATTTAACGCGACAGGGGCTTGTTGGCTACACCTTC
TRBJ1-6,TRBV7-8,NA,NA,CASSLYRVGDNSPLHF,TGTGCCAGCAGCTTGTACAGGGTAGGCGATAATTCACCCCTCCACTTT